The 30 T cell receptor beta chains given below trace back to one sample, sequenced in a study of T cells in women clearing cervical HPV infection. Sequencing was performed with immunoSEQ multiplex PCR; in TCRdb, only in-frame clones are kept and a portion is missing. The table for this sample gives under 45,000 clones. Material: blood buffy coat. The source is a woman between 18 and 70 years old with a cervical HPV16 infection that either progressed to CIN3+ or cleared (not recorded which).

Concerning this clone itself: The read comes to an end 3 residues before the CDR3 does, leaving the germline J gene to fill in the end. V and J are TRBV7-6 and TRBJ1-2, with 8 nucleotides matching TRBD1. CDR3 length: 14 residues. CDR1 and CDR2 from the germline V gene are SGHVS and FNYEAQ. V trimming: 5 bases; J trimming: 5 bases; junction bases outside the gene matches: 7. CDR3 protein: CASSQLTGVYGYTF. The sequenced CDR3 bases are TGTGCCAGCAGCCAGTTGACAGGGGTTTATGGC.

The sequenced part of the CDR3 DNA is TGTGCCAGCAGTGAGATGCGGGGGGGAGGCGAG. Its protein is CASSEMRGGGE. The CDR3, in full, reads CASSEMRGGGEQYF. J is TRBJ2-7 and V is TRBV6-1, with 9 bases lining up with TRBD2. Read coverage stops 3 residues before the CDR3 terminus; the germline J gene supplies the remainder. The CDR3 runs 14 residues. V was pared by 3 bases and J by 6 bases, with 6 bases of the junction left unmatched. Germline V gene sequence: CDR1 MNHNS, CDR2 SASEGT.

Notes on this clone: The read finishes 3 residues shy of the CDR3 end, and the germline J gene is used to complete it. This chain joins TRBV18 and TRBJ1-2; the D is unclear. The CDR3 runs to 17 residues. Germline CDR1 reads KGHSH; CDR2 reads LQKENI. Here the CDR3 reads CASSPRTGGINSYDYTF. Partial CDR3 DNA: TGTGCCAGCTCACCTCGCACTGGCGGGATTAACTCCTACGAC.

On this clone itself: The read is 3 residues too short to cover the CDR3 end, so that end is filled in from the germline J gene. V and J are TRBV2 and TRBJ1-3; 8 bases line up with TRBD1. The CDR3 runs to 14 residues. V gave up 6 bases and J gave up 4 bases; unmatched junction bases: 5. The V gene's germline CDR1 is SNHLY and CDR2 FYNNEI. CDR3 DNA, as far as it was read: TGTGCCAGCAGACAGGGGGGGTACGGAAACACC. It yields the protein CASRQGGYGNT. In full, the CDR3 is CASRQGGYGNTIYF.

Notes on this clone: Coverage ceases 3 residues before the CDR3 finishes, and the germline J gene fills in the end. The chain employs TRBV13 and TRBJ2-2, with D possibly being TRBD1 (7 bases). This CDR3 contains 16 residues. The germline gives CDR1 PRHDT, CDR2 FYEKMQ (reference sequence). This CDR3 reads CASSTGRTGGNSPLFF. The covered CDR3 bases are TGTGCCAGCAGCACAGGGAGGACAGGCGGAAATTCACCG.

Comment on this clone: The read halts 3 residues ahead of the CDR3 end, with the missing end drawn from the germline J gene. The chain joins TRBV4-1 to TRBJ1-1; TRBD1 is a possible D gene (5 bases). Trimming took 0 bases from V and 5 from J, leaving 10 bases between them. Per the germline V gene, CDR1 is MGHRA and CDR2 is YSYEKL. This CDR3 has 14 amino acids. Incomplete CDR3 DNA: TGCGCCAGCAGCCAAGATTCAGGGAGAACTGAA. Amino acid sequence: CASSQDSGRTE. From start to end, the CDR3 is CASSQDSGRTEAFF.

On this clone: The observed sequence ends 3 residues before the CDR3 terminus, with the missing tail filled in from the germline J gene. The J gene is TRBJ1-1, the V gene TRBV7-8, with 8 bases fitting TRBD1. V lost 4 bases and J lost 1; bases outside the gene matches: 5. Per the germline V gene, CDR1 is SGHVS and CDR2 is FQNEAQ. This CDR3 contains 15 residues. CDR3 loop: CASSSRTGRNTEAFF. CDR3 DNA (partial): TGTGCCAGCAGCTCGAGGACAGGGAGGAACACTGAA.

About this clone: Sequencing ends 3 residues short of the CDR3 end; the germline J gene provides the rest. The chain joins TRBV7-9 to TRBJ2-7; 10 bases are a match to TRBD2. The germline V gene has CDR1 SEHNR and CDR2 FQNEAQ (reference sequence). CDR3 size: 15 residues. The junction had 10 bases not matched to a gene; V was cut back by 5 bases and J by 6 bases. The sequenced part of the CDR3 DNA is TGTGCCAGCAGCCGAGGCACTAGCGGGGTCCGCGAG. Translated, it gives CASSRGTSGVRE. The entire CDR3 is CASSRGTSGVREQYF. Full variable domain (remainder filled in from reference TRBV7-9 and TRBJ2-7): DTGVSQNPRHKITKRGQNVTFRCDPISEHNRLYWYRQTLGQGPEFLTYFQNEAQLEKSRLLSDRFSAERPKGSFSTLEIQRTEQGDSAMYLCASSRGTSGVREQYFGPGTRLTVT.

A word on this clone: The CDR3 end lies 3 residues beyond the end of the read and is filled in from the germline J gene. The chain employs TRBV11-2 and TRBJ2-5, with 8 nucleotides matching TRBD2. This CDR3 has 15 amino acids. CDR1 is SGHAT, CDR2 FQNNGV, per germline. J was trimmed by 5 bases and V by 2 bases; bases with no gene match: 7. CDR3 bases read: TGTGCCAGCAGCTTATCCAGCGGGAGTGGCGAGACC. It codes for CASSLSSGSGET. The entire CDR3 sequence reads CASSLSSGSGETQYF.

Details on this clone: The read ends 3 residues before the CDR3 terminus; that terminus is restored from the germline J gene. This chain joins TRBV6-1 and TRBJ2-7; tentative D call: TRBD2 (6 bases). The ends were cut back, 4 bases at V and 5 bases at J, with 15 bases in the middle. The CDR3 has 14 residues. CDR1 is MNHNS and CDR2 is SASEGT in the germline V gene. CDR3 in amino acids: CASSGYTGVNEQYF. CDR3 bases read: TGTGCCAGCAGTGGATATACGGGGGTGAACGAG.

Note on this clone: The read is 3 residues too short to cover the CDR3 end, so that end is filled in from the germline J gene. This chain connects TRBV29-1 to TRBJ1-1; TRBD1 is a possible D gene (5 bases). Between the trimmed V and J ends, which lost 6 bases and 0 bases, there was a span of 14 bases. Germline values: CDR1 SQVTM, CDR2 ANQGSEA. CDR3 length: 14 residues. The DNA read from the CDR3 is TGCAGCGTCGCCTTGAGGGGAATGAACACTGAA. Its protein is CSVALRGMNTE. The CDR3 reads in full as CSVALRGMNTEAFF. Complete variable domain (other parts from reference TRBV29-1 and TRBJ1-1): SAVISQKPSRDICQRGTSLTIQCQVDSQVTMMFWYRQQPGQSLTLIATANQGSEATYESGFVIDKFPISRPNLTFSTLTVSNMSPEDSSIYLCSVALRGMNTEAFFGQGTRLTVV.

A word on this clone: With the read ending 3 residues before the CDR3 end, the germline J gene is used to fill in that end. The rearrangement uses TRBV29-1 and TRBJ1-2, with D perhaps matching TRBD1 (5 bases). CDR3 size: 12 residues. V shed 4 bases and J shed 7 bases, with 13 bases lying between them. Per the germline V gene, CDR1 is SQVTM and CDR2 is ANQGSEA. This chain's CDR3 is CSVAGLSSGYTF. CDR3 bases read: TGCAGCGTTGCAGGGTTATCTTCTGGC.

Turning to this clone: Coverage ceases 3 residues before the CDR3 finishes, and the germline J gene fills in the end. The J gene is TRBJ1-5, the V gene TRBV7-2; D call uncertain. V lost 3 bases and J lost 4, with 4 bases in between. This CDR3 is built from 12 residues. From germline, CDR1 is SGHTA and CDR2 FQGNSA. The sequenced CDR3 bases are TGTGCCAGCAGCTTCCTAAATCAGCCC. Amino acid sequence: CASSFLNQP. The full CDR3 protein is CASSFLNQPQHF.

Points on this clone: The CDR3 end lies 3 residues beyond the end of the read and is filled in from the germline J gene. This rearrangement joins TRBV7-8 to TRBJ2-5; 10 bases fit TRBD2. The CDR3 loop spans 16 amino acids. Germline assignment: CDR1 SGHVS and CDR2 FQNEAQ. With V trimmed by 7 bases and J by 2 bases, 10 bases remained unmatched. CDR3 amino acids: CASIPYSGRPQETQYF. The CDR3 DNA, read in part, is TGTGCCAGCATCCCTTATAGCGGGAGGCCGCAAGAGACC.

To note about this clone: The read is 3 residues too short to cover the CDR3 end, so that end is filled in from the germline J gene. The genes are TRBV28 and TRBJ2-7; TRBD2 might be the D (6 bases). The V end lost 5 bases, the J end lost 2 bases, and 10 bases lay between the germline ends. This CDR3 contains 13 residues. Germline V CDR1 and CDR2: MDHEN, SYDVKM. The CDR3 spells CASSKTRPYEQYF. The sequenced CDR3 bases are TGTGCCAGCAGTAAGACTAGACCCTACGAG.

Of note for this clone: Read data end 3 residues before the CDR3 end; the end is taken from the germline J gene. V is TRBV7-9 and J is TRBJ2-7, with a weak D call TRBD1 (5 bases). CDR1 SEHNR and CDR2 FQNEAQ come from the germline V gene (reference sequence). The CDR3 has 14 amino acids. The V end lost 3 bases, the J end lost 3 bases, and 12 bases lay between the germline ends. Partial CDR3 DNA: TGTGCCAGCAGCTTTCGCAGGGTCGACTACGAG. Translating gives CASSFRRVDYE. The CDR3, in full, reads CASSFRRVDYEQYF.

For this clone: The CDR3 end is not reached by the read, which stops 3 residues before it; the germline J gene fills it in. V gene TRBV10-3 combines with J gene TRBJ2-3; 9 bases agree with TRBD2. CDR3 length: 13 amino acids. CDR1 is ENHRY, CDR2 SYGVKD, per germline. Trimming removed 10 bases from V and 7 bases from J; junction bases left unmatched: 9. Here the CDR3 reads CATQSAGGYTQYF. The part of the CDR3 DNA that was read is TGTGCCACTCAGTCAGCGGGGGGATATACG.

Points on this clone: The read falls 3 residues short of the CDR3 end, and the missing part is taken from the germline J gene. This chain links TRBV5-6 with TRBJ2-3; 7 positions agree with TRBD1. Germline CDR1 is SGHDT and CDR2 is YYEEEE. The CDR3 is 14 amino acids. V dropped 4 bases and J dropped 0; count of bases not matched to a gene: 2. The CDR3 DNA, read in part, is TGTGCCAGCAGCGCCAGGGGGAGCACAGATACG. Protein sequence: CASSARGSTDT. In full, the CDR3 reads CASSARGSTDTQYF.

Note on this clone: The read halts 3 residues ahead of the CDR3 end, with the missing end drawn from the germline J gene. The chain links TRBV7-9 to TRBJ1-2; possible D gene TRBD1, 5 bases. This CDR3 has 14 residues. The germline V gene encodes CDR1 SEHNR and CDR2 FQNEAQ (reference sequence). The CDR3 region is CASSLEGLVHDYTF. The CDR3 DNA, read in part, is TGTGCCAGCAGCTTAGAGGGACTAGTCCATGAC. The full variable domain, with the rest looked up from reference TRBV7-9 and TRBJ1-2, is DTGVSQNPRHKITKRGQNVTFRCDPISEHNRLYWYRQTLGQGPEFLTYFQNEAQLEKSRLLSDRFSAERPKGSFSTLEIQRTEQGDSAMYLCASSLEGLVHDYTFGSGTRLTVV.

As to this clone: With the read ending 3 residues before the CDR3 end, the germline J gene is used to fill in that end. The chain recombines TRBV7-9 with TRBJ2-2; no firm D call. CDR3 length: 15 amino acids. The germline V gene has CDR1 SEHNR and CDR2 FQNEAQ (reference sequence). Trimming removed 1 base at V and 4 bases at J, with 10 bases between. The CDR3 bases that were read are TGTGCCAGCAGCTTAGTACAAAGTTCCACCGGGGAG. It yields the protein CASSLVQSSTGE. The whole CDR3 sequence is CASSLVQSSTGELFF.

The CDR3: CASSQQQGRGEKLFF. The sequenced part of the CDR3 DNA is TGTGCCAGCAGCCAACAACAGGGGCGAGGTGAAAAA. The chain combines TRBV7-7 with TRBJ1-4; 7 positions agree with TRBD1. The read stops 3 residues short of the end of the CDR3; the missing end is completed from the germline J gene. Trimming cost V 5 bases and J 7 bases; bases outside gene matches: 10. Germline V lookup: CDR1 SSHAT, CDR2 FNYEAQ (reference sequence). CDR3 length: 15 residues.

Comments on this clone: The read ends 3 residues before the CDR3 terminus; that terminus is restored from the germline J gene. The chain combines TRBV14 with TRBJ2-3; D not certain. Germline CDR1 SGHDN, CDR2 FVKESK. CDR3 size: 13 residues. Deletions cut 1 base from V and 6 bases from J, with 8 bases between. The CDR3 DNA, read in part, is TGTGCCAGCAGCCAAGTATCTAGGGATACG. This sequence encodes CASSQVSRDT. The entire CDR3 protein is CASSQVSRDTQYF.

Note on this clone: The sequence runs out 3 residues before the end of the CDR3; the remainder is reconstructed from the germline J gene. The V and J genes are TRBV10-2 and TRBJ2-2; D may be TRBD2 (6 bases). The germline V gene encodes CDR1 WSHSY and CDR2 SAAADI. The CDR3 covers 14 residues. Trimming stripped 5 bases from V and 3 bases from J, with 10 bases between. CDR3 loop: CASSRGGDTGELFF. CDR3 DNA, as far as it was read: TGCGCCAGCAGTAGGGGAGGCGACACCGGGGAG.

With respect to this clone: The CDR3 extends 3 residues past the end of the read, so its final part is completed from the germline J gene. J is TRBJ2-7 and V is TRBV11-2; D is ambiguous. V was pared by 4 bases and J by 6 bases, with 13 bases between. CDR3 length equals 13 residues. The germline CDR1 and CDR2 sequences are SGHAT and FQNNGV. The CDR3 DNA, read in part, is TGTGCCAGCAGCTCGGATTATCTAGGCGAG. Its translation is CASSSDYLGE. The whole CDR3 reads CASSSDYLGEQYF.

The CDR3 reads CASSPSGTHTDTQYF. CDR3 DNA, as far as it was read: TGTGCCAGCAGCCCTTCCGGGACTCACACAGATACG. This chain joins TRBV7-3 and TRBJ2-3; a weak D match, TRBD2 (6 bases). The read terminates 3 residues before the CDR3 end, so the remaining end is supplied by the germline J gene. The germline CDR1 and CDR2 sequences are SGHTA and FQGTGA. Trimming took 5 bases from V and 2 from J, leaving 14 bases between them. The CDR3 has 15 amino acids. Together with reference TRBV7-3 and TRBJ2-3, the CDR3 gives the full variable domain: GAGVSQTPSNKVTEKGKYVELRCDPISGHTALYWYRQSLGQGPEFLIYFQGTGAADDSGLPNDRFFAVRPEGSVSTLKIQRTERGDSAVYLCASSPSGTHTDTQYFGPGTRLTVL.

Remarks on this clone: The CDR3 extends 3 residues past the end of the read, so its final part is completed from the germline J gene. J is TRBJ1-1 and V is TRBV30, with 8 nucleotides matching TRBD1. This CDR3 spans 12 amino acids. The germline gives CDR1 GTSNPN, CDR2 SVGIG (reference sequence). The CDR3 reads CAWGQGAPEAFF. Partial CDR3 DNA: TGTGCCTGGGGGCAGGGGGCTCCAGAA.

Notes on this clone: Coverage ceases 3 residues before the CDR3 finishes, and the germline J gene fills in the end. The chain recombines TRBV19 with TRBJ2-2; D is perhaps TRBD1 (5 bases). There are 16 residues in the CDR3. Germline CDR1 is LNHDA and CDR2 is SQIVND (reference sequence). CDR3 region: CASSGPQGTYNSPLFF. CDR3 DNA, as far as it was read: TGTGCCAGTAGTGGCCCTCAGGGAACCTATAATTCACCG.

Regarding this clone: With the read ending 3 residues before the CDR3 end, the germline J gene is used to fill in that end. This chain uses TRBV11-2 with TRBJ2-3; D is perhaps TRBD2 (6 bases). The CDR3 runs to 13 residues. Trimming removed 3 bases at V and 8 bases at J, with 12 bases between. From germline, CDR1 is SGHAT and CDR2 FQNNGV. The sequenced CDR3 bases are TGTGCCAGCAGCTTGGGCGGGACTCCTACG. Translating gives CASSLGGTPT. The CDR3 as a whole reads CASSLGGTPTQYF.

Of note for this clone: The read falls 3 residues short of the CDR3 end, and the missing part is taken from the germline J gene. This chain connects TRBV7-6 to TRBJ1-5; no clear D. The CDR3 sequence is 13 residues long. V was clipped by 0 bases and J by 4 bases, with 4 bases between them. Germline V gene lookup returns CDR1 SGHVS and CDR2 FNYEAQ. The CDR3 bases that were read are TGTGCCAGCAGCTTAGCGCTAAATCAGCCC. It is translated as CASSLALNQP. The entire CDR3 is CASSLALNQPQHF.

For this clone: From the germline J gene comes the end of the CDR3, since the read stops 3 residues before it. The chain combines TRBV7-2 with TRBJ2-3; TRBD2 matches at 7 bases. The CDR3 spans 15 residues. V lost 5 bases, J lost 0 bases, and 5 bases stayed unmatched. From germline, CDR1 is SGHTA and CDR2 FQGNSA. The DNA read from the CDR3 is TGTGCCAGCAGCAGTAGCGGGTCTAGCACAGATACG. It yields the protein CASSSSGSSTDT. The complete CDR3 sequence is CASSSSGSSTDTQYF.